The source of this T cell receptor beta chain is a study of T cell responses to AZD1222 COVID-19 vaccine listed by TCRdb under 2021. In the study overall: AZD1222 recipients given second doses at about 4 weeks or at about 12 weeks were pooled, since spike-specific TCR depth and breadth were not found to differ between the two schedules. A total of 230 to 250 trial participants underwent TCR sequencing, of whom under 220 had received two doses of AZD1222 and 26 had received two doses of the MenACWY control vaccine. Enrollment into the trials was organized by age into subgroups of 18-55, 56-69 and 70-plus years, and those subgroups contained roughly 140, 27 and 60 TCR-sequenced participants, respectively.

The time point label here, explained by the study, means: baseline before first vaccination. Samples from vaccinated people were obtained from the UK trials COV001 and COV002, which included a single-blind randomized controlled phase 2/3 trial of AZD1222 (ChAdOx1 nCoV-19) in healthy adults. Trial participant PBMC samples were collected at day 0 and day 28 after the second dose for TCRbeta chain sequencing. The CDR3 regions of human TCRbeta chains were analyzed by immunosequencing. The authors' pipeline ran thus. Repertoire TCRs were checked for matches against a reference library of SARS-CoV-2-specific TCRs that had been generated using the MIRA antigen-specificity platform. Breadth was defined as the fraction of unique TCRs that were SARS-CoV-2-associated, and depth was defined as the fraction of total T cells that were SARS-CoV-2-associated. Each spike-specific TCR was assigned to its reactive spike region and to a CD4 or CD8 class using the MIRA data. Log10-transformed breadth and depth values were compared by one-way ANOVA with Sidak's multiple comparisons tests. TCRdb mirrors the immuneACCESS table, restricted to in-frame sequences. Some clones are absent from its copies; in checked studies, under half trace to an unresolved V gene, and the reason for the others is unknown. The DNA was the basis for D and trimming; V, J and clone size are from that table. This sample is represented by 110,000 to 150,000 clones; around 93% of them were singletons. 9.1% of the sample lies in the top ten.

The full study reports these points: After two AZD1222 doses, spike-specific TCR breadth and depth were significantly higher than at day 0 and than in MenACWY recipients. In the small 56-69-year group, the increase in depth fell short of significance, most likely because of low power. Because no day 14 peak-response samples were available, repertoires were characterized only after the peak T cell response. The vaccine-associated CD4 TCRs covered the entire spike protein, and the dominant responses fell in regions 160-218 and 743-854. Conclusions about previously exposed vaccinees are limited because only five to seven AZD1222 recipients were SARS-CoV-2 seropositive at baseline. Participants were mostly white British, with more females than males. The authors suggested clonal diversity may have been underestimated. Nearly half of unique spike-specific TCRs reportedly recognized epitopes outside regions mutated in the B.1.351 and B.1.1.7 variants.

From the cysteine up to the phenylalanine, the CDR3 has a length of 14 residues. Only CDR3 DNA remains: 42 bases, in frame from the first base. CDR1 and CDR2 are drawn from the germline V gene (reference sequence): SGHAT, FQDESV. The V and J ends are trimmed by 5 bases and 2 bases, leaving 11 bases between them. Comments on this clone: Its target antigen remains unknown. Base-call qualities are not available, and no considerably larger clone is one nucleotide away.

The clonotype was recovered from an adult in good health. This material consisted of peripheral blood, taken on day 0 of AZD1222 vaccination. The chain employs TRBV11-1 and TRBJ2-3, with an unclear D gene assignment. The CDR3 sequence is CASSRLGSTDTQYF. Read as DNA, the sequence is TGTGCCAGCAGCCGGCTAGGGTCCACAGATACGCAGTATTTT.